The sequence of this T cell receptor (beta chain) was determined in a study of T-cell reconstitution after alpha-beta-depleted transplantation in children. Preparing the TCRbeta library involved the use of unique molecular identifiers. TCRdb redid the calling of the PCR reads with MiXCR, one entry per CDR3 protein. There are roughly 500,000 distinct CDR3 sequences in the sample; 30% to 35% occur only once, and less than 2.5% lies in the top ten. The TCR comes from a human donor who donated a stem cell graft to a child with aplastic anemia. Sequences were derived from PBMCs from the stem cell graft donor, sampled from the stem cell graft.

This CDR3 is CAWSAGRYEQYF. CDR3 bases: TGTGCCTGGAGCGCGGGCCGCTACGAGCAGTACTTC. The genes are TRBV30 and TRBJ2-7; D possibly corresponds to TRBD2 (5 bases). V was cut by 3 bases and J by 3 bases, with 9 bases left in between. There are 12 residues in the CDR3. Germline CDR1 and CDR2: GTSNPN and SVGIG (reference sequence).